These 24 T cell receptor beta chains share one sample of origin, sequenced in a study of CD8+ T cells in alopecia areata. Sequencing relied on a cDNA template that was reverse transcribed from extracted RNA. Sequencing used immunoSEQ multiplex PCR; TCRdb keeps in-frame clones, though not all of them. The sample has 150,000 to 200,000 clones, roughly 60% seen once; the top ten hold approximately 0.97%. Treatment denoted: oral pan-JAK inhibitor, 5-10 mg twice daily. This material consisted of CD4+ T cells sorted from blood, taken at week 24, from a patient treated with tofacitinib. The receptor source for this set is a human donor with alopecia areata.

The rearrangement links TRBV19 to TRBJ1-1; D is undetermined. Deletions cut 3 bases from V and 4 bases from J, with 15 bases between. Looked up from germline, CDR1 is LNHDA and CDR2 is SQIVND (reference sequence). The CDR3 totals 15 residues. CDR3 nucleotide sequence: TGTGCCAGTAGTATCCGGGTACGTTCTGGCACTGAAGCTTTCTTT. Translated, it gives CASSIRVRSGTEAFF.

This sequence joins TRBV29-1 and TRBJ2-7, with D perhaps TRBD1 (6 bases). Trimming left V 3 bases short and J 3 bases short, with 18 bases between. Germline V CDR1 and CDR2: SQVTM, ANQGSEA. This CDR3 is 15 amino acids long. The CDR3: CSVETLGRGNYEQYF. The CDR3 nucleotides read TGCAGCGTTGAGACCCTAGGCAGGGGTAACTACGAGCAGTACTTC.

This clone was observed once. This chain joins TRBV5-1 and TRBJ2-7; a weak D match, TRBD2 (6 bases). CDR3 size: 13 residues. V lost 5 bases and J lost 3, with 12 bases in between. Per the germline V gene, CDR1 is SGHRS and CDR2 is YFSETQ. The CDR3 nucleotides read TGCGCCAGCAGTTTAAGTAGCGGCTACGAGCAGTACTTC. Its translation: CASSLSSGYEQYF.

This chain connects TRBV18 to TRBJ1-5, with D hard to call. This CDR3 has 14 residues. The V and J ends lost 6 bases and 2 bases respectively, with 11 bases between them. Germline V gene lookup returns CDR1 KGHSH and CDR2 LQKENI. CDR3 amino acids: CASSLKEGNQPQHF. The CDR3 nucleotides are TGTGCCAGCTCCCTTAAAGAGGGCAATCAGCCCCAGCATTTT.

The gene calls are TRBV29-1 and TRBJ1-2; no clear D. Trimming took 3 bases from V and 3 from J, leaving 8 bases between them. The CDR3 totals 12 residues. CDR1 is SQVTM, CDR2 ANQGSEA, per germline. Written as DNA, the CDR3 is TGCAGCGTTGATCCGGGTGACTATGGCTACACCTTC. Amino acid sequence: CSVDPGDYGYTF. Full variable domain (outside the CDR3, taken from reference TRBV29-1 and TRBJ1-2): SAVISQKPSRDICQRGTSLTIQCQVDSQVTMMFWYRQQPGQSLTLIATANQGSEATYESGFVIDKFPISRPNLTFSTLTVSNMSPEDSSIYLCSVDPGDYGYTFGSGTRLTVV.

The rearrangement links TRBV2 to TRBJ2-2; D is perhaps TRBD1 (6 bases). This CDR3 is 15 amino acids long. Germline assignment: CDR1 SNHLY and CDR2 FYNNEI. Trimming removed 5 bases at V and 3 bases at J, with 13 bases between. DNA for the CDR3: TGTGCCAGCAGTCTACAGGGCTCGGACACCGGGGAGCTGTTTTTT. This codes for CASSLQGSDTGELFF.

The chain has TRBV25-1 and TRBJ1-1, with a possible D match to TRBD1 (5 bases). The CDR3 sequence is 15 residues long. V was clipped by 1 base and J by 1 base, with 10 bases between them. From germline, CDR1 is MGHDK and CDR2 SYGVNS. CDR3 residues: CASSELLGTNTEAFF. The CDR3 DNA sequence: TGTGCCAGCAGTGAATTATTGGGGACGAACACTGAAGCTTTCTTT.

The V and J genes are TRBV12-5 and TRBJ2-3; D gene uncertain. Trimming removed 0 bases at V and 2 bases at J, with 12 bases between. Germline lookup yields CDR1 LGHNT and CDR2 FRNRAP. The CDR3 runs to 16 residues. The CDR3 DNA reads as TGTGCTAGTGGTTTGGTACGGGCAGGAGACACAGATACGCAGTATTTT. This gives the protein CASGLVRAGDTDTQYF.

This chain connects TRBV5-1 to TRBJ2-5, with D unresolved. V was trimmed by 1 base and J by 1 base, leaving 2 bases between them. The CDR3 has 12 amino acids. The germline CDR1 and CDR2 sequences are SGHRS and YFSETQ. The CDR3 is CASSLSQETQYF. The CDR3 nucleotides read TGCGCCAGCAGCTTGAGCCAAGAGACCCAGTACTTC.

This clone has only a few counts. This rearrangement joins TRBV30 to TRBJ2-2; D is possibly TRBD2 (5 bases). V was cut by 1 base and J by 2 bases, with 11 bases left in between. Germline CDR1 reads GTSNPN; CDR2 reads SVGIG (reference sequence). This CDR3 contains 15 residues. The CDR3 DNA reads TGTGCCTGGAGTGGGGAGACACCCAACACCGGGGAGCTGTTTTTT. Translated: CAWSGETPNTGELFF.

Notes on this clone: This likely stems from a read error, as it lies one base from a far larger clone. The rearrangement uses TRBV5-1 and TRBJ2-1; D ambiguous. Germline V gene lookup returns CDR1 SGHRS and CDR2 YFSETQ. The CDR3 is 12 residues long. Trimming removed 0 bases from V and 12 bases from J, with 10 bases in between. The CDR3 sequence is CASSLGASGQFF. DNA for the CDR3: TGCGCCAGCAGCTTGGGTGCCAGTGGGCAGTTCTTC.

The DNA of the CDR3 is TGCGCCAGCAGCCAAGAAACTAGCGGGGGCACGACCCAGTACTTC. It yields the protein CASSQETSGGTTQYF. This chain joins TRBV4-3 and TRBJ2-5; TRBD2 agrees at 11 bases. The junction had 4 bases not matched to a gene; V was cut back by 0 bases and J by 7 bases. The CDR3 sequence is 15 residues long. Germline V gives CDR1 LGHNA, CDR2 YSLEER.

This clone was found once. The chain uses TRBV29-1 and TRBJ1-2; no reliable D call. CDR3 length: 12 amino acids. Trimming took 7 bases from V and 0 from J, leaving 9 bases between them. CDR1 and CDR2 from the germline V gene are SQVTM and ANQGSEA. The CDR3 reads CSGDTANYGYTF. CDR3 DNA: TGCAGCGGAGACACCGCTAACTATGGCTACACCTTC.

This clone has just one count. The genes are TRBV27 and TRBJ1-2; no clear D gene. V lost 5 bases and J lost 0, with 10 bases in between. The CDR3 has 14 amino acids. Per germline, CDR1 MNHEY and CDR2 SMNVEV (reference sequence). The CDR3 is CASSGGKANYGYTF. CDR3 nucleotide sequence: TGTGCCAGCAGTGGAGGGAAAGCTAACTATGGCTACACCTTC.

The rearrangement joins TRBV18 to TRBJ1-2; 8 bases line up with TRBD1. CDR1 and CDR2 from the germline V gene are KGHSH and LQKENI. The CDR3 runs to 14 residues. V was pared by 3 bases and J by 4 bases, with 4 bases of the junction left unmatched. CDR3 region: CASSPGQGGYGYTF. The DNA for the CDR3 is TGTGCCAGCTCACCTGGACAGGGTGGCTATGGCTACACCTTC.

This clone came up a few times. The chain is built from TRBV7-6 and TRBJ2-5; TRBD1 aligns across 9 bases. Trimming took 5 bases from V and 1 from J; bases not matched to a gene: 5. This CDR3 has 15 amino acids. Germline V gene sequence: CDR1 SGHVS, CDR2 FNYEAQ. This CDR3 reads CASSQYRGPQETQYF. CDR3 bases: TGTGCCAGCAGCCAATACAGGGGGCCCCAAGAGACCCAGTACTTC.

Only a few counts were recorded for this clone. V is TRBV10-3 and J is TRBJ1-1, with D tentatively TRBD1 (5 bases). Germline-derived CDR1 and CDR2 are ENHRY and SYGVKD. The CDR3 spans 14 residues. Trimming stripped 2 bases from V and 7 bases from J, with 14 bases between. The CDR3 DNA sequence: TGTGCCATCAGTGAGAGTGGGCAGGGCTATGAAGCTTTCTTT. This gives the protein CAISESGQGYEAFF.

The chain carries TRBV7-9 and TRBJ2-1; D gene ambiguous. V lost 3 bases and J lost 7, with 10 bases in between. From germline, CDR1 is SEHNR and CDR2 FQNEAQ (reference sequence). The CDR3 runs to 13 residues. CDR3 coding DNA: TGTGCCAGCAGCTTTACGGTTTCGAATGAGCAGTTCTTC. The encoded protein is CASSFTVSNEQFF.

The rearrangement joins TRBV25-1 to TRBJ2-6, with D possibly matching TRBD2 (6 bases). The germline gives CDR1 MGHDK, CDR2 SYGVNS. Trimming removed 5 bases at V and 4 bases at J, with 12 bases between. The CDR3 has 15 residues. DNA for the CDR3: TGTGCCAGCAGTCACGGGACTTTGGGGGCCAACGTCCTGACTTTC. Its protein is CASSHGTLGANVLTF.

Notes on this clone: This sample also contains other DNA sequences that code for the same CDR3. The J gene is TRBJ1-5, the V gene TRBV4-1; tentatively, D is TRBD1 (5 bases). Germline CDR1 and CDR2: MGHRA and YSYEKL. Trimming cost V 0 bases and J 1 base, with 7 bases left between them. This CDR3 has 15 amino acids. DNA of the CDR3: TGCGCCAGCAGCCAAGATGGGGGGAGCAATCAGCCCCAGCATTTT. It codes for CASSQDGGSNQPQHF.

A few counts support this clone. DNA for the CDR3: TGTGCCAGTAGCCTACACAATGAGCAGTTCTTC. This translates into CASSLHNEQFF. V usage is TRBV19 and J usage is TRBJ2-1; the D is unclear. Trimming pared 6 bases from V and 5 bases from J, leaving 5 bases between. This CDR3 spans 11 amino acids. CDR1 and CDR2 from the germline V gene are LNHDA and SQIVND (reference sequence).

The genes are TRBV29-1 and TRBJ1-2; D remains unclear. The CDR3 is made up of 13 amino acids. The germline V gene encodes CDR1 SQVTM and CDR2 ANQGSEA. V gave up 6 bases and J gave up 4 bases, with 15 bases separating them. CDR3 in amino acids: CSVMEVRAYGYTF. CDR3 DNA sequence: TGCAGCGTGATGGAGGTTCGTGCCTATGGCTACACCTTC.

The chain uses TRBV4-2 and TRBJ2-3; TRBD2 aligns across 9 bases. The germline gives CDR1 LGHNA, CDR2 YNFKEQ. The CDR3 contains 16 residues. Losses at the gene ends were 4 bases for V and 2 bases for J; bases not matched to a gene: 7. CDR3 loop: CASSPLRGGITDTQYF. CDR3 coding DNA: TGTGCCAGCAGCCCACTGCGGGGGGGCATCACAGATACGCAGTATTTT.

The V call is TRBV6-5, the J call TRBJ1-5; possible D gene TRBD1, 5 bases. Germline CDR1 MNHEY, CDR2 SVGAGI. Trimming removed 5 bases at V and 4 bases at J, with 12 bases between. This CDR3 spans 14 amino acids. The chain's CDR3 is CASSLRGLNQPQHF. The DNA of the CDR3 is TGTGCCAGCAGTCTAAGGGGACTTAATCAGCCCCAGCATTTT.